This T cell receptor beta chain was captured by sequencing in a study of blood T cells in healthy people across ages. Whole-study findings and limits: Observed TCR beta diversity showed a strong correlation with the percentage of naive T cells as measured by flow cytometry.

Notes on this clonotype: Its matching antigen is unknown.

Germline V gene data show CDR1 as MNHEY and CDR2 as SMNVEV (reference sequence). The CDR3 contains 13 residues. V was clipped by 6 bases and J by 1 base, with 9 bases between them. Through a sample-barcoded 5' primer and a J-beta primer mix, a second PCR was run for roughly 6 to 12 cycles. The template-switch adaptor, which had 12 random nucleotides, put a tag on each cDNA molecule. TCRdb re-derived calls from the 5' RACE reads in MiXCR, one entry per CDR3 protein. The sample consists of about 970,000 distinct CDR3 sequences, roughly 50% of them appearing once. This receptor was taken from a woman aged 55-70 years in good health. This sequence joins TRBV27 and TRBJ1-2; unclear D gene. The source material was blood. Here the CDR3 DNA reads TGTGCCAGCAGGGGAGTTAATAACTATGGCTACACCTTC. Translating gives CASRGVNNYGYTF.